The 28 T cell receptor beta chains below were found in one sample sequenced in a study of CD8+ T cells in alopecia areata. Once RNA had been extracted, it was reverse transcribed into cDNA to act as the sequencing template. Using immunoSEQ multiplex PCR, the repertoire was profiled, and TCRdb retains in-frame clones only, with some absent. The repertoire has some 58,000 clones, just over 45% of them found once; the top ten carry over 20%. The sample's treatment: oral pan-JAK inhibitor, 5-10 mg twice daily. The specimen was CD8+ T cells sorted from blood, collected at approximately week 39, from a patient treated with tofacitinib. Receptor source: a human donor with alopecia areata.

The chain uses TRBV27 and TRBJ1-2; 7 bases match TRBD1. The J segment lost 5 bases and the V segment lost 4 bases, leaving 7 bases of the junction unmatched. The germline V gene has CDR1 MNHEY and CDR2 SMNVEV (reference sequence). The CDR3 has 14 amino acids. The CDR3 DNA reads TGTGCCAGCAGTTCGAGGACAGGATTATATGGCTACACCTTC. Residues: CASSSRTGLYGYTF.

The rearrangement uses TRBV7-2 and TRBJ1-1, with D perhaps TRBD1 (5 bases). The V gene's germline CDR1 is SGHTA and CDR2 FQGNSA. CDR3 length: 15 residues. Trimming pared 2 bases from V and 2 bases from J, leaving 12 bases between. This CDR3 is CASSLSATGNTEAFF. The CDR3 nucleotides read TGTGCCAGCAGCTTAAGCGCAACAGGTAACACTGAAGCTTTCTTT.

This clone was recorded a few times. V and J are TRBV29-1 and TRBJ2-7, with 8 bases matching TRBD2. The CDR3 is 16 amino acids. The junction had 10 bases not matched to a gene; V was cut back by 2 bases and J by 1 base. CDR1 and CDR2 (germline): SQVTM, ANQGSEA. The CDR3 sequence is CSVESRSGGSSYEQYF. In DNA, the CDR3 is TGCAGCGTTGAAAGTAGGTCGGGAGGGAGTTCCTACGAGCAGTACTTC.

This clone was seen more than once but under ten times. The chain links TRBV19 to TRBJ1-1, with 7 bases aligning to TRBD1. J gave up 1 base and V 9 bases, and 8 bases lay outside the gene matches. The CDR3 has 14 residues. CDR1 and CDR2 (germline): LNHDA, SQIVND (reference sequence). Here the CDR3 DNA reads TGTGCCAGCCTAGACAGGGCCCAGAACACTGAAGCTTTCTTT. The encoded protein is CASLDRAQNTEAFF. Full variable domain (rest looked up from reference TRBV19 and TRBJ1-1): DGGITQSPKYLFRKEGQNVTLSCEQNLNHDAMYWYRQDPGQGLRLIYYSQIVNDFQKGDIAEGYSVSREKKESFPLTVTSAQKNPTAFYLCASLDRAQNTEAFFGQGTRLTVV.

This clone was counted between two and nine times. The rearrangement links TRBV4-1 to TRBJ2-5, with 9 bases matching TRBD2. The CDR3 is made up of 16 amino acids. CDR1 is MGHRA, CDR2 YSYEKL, per germline. V dropped 6 bases and J dropped 0; count of bases not matched to a gene: 8. The CDR3 protein is CASRRTSAAYQETQYF. CDR3 coding DNA: TGCGCCAGCAGACGGACTAGCGCTGCGTACCAAGAGACCCAGTACTTC.

This sequence joins TRBV27 and TRBJ1-5; D unresolved. The CDR3 is 14 residues long. Germline values: CDR1 MNHEY, CDR2 SMNVEV (reference sequence). V was clipped by 6 bases and J by 1 base, with 10 bases between them. CDR3 nucleotides: TGTGCCAGCAGGGTACGGGGAAGCAATCAGCCCCAGCATTTT. This sequence encodes CASRVRGSNQPQHF.

The chain carries TRBV7-9 and TRBJ2-5; 13 nucleotides align to TRBD2. The CDR3 sequence is 16 residues long. Germline values: CDR1 SEHNR, CDR2 FQNEAQ (reference sequence). Unmatched junction bases numbered 6, after V lost 4 bases and J lost 4 bases. CDR3 residues: CASSSWTSGSSETQYF. As DNA, the CDR3 is TGTGCCAGCAGCTCCTGGACTAGCGGGAGCTCAGAGACCCAGTACTTC.

The rearrangement uses TRBV9 and TRBJ2-7; D is possibly TRBD2 (6 bases). Germline V CDR1 and CDR2: SGDLS, YYNGEE. The V end was cut by 0 bases, the J end by 2 bases, with 12 bases between. This CDR3 is 15 amino acids long. The CDR3 reads CASSVAAGSAYEQYF. In DNA form, the CDR3 reads TGTGCCAGCAGCGTAGCCGCGGGATCCGCCTACGAGCAGTACTTC.

This chain links TRBV29-1 with TRBJ1-2, with D perhaps matching TRBD1 (5 bases). The CDR3 is 14 residues long. Trimming took 3 bases from V and 1 from J, leaving 12 bases between them. Germline CDR1 SQVTM, CDR2 ANQGSEA. CDR3 protein: CSVDGGERNYGYTF. DNA of the CDR3: TGCAGCGTTGACGGAGGGGAACGTAACTATGGCTACACCTTC.

The table lists this clone with a few counts. The gene calls are TRBV25-1 and TRBJ2-1, with TRBD1 identical over 9 bases. Germline V lookup: CDR1 MGHDK, CDR2 SYGVNS. The CDR3 extends over 14 amino acids. The V segment lost 4 bases and the J segment 8 bases; nucleotides outside the gene matches: 6. The DNA of the CDR3 is TGTGCCAGCAGTGGAGGGACAGGGATCGATGAGCAGTTCTTC. The encoded protein is CASSGGTGIDEQFF.

J is TRBJ1-1 and V is TRBV6-5; 8 bases map to TRBD1. The ends lost 5 bases at V and 1 base at J; junction bases unmatched: 3. The CDR3 runs 14 residues. Germline V gene lookup returns CDR1 MNHEY and CDR2 SVGAGI. CDR3 residues: CASSIGQGNTEAFF. CDR3 nucleotides: TGTGCCAGCAGTATCGGACAGGGGAACACTGAAGCTTTCTTT.

This chain connects TRBV29-1 to TRBJ2-7, with no clear D. CDR3 size: 13 residues. The germline V gene encodes CDR1 SQVTM and CDR2 ANQGSEA. Trimming removed 5 bases from V and 3 bases from J, with 14 bases in between. CDR3 amino acids: CSVSPPGGYEQYF. In DNA, the CDR3 is TGCAGCGTTTCCCCTCCGGGTGGCTACGAGCAGTACTTC.

The chain carries TRBV5-6 and TRBJ2-7; D call uncertain. Trimming cost V 4 bases and J 2 bases, with 13 bases left between them. CDR1 is SGHDT, CDR2 YYEEEE, per germline. The CDR3 extends over 14 amino acids. The DNA for the CDR3 is TGTGCCAGCAGCCCAACGCCACTGACCTACGAGCAGTACTTC. It codes for CASSPTPLTYEQYF. The full variable domain, with the rest looked up from reference TRBV5-6 and TRBJ2-7, is DAGVTQSPTHLIKTRGQQVTLRCSPKSGHDTVSWYQQALGQGPQFIFQYYEEEERQRGNFPDRFSGHQFPNYSSELNVNALLLGDSALYLCASSPTPLTYEQYFGPGTRLTVT.

The chain has TRBV30 and TRBJ2-5; no clear D. Germline V gene sequence: CDR1 GTSNPN, CDR2 SVGIG (reference sequence). Trimming cost V 5 bases and J 4 bases, with 11 bases left between them. The CDR3 extends over 12 amino acids. CDR3 sequence: CAWLGSPETQYF. The CDR3 nucleotides are TGTGCCTGGCTGGGGTCCCCAGAGACCCAGTACTTC.

CDR3 sequence: CASRTDRYGYTF. In DNA, the CDR3 is TGCGCCAGCAGAACAGATCGCTATGGCTACACCTTC. V usage is TRBV23-1 and J usage is TRBJ1-2; D call uncertain. TRBV23-1 is reported as an ORF; its role is uncertain. The ends were cut back, 6 bases at V and 4 bases at J, with 9 bases in the middle. The CDR3 is made up of 12 amino acids.

This clone has just a few counts. In DNA, the CDR3 is TGTGCCAGTATCCCGACTAGTAGCCCTGGGAATGAGCAGTTCTTC. Amino acids: CASIPTSSPGNEQFF. The chain joins TRBV19 to TRBJ2-1, with TRBD2 as a possible D gene (6 bases). Germline V gene data show CDR1 as LNHDA and CDR2 as SQIVND (reference sequence). The CDR3 spans 15 residues. The V gene lost 7 bases and the J gene lost 7 bases, with 20 bases spanning the gap.

The chain links TRBV19 to TRBJ2-7; D not certain. The germline gives CDR1 LNHDA, CDR2 SQIVND (reference sequence). Trimming removed 4 bases at V and 5 bases at J, with 12 bases between. The CDR3 covers 13 residues. The CDR3 loop reads CASSTTVAHEQYF. For the CDR3, the DNA is TGTGCCAGTAGTACCACAGTCGCCCACGAGCAGTACTTC.

This chain joins TRBV4-1 and TRBJ2-2; D is possibly TRBD2 (5 bases). This CDR3 comprises 14 residues. Germline V gene sequence: CDR1 MGHRA, CDR2 YSYEKL. V lost 3 bases, J lost 4 bases, and 9 bases lay in between. Written as DNA, the CDR3 is TGCGCCAGCAGCCACCTAGCAGGCACCGGGGAGCTGTTTTTT. It translates to CASSHLAGTGELFF.

Concerning this clone itself: Its ends do not fully match the called genes, so a read error is possible. The genes are TRBV20-1 and TRBJ2-1; perhaps TRBD1 as D (5 bases). The germline gives CDR1 DFQATT, CDR2 SNEGSKA (reference sequence). This CDR3 contains 9 residues. The CDR3 reads CSAKGPGLF. The CDR3 DNA reads TGCAGTGCTAAGGGGCCTGGGCTCTTC.

The chain carries TRBV28 and TRBJ2-1; D is undetermined. The CDR3 length is 13 residues. In germline, CDR1 is MDHEN, CDR2 SYDVKM. Trimming stripped 5 bases from V and 10 bases from J, with 15 bases between. CDR3 amino acids: CASSPLRIEEQFF. CDR3 sequence (DNA): TGTGCCAGCAGTCCCCTCCGGATAGAGGAGCAGTTCTTC.

Here the CDR3 reads CASSVVSGYGYTF. Here the CDR3 DNA reads TGTGCCAGCAGCGTAGTTAGTGGCTATGGCTACACCTTC. The J gene is TRBJ1-2, the V gene TRBV9; D is undetermined. The length of the CDR3 is 13 residues. Trimming shortened V by 0 bases and J by 4 bases, and 7 bases separated the two germline ends. CDR1 is SGDLS and CDR2 is YYNGEE in the germline V gene.

The chain carries TRBV29-1 and TRBJ2-2; possible D gene TRBD2, 6 bases. With 7 bases removed from V and 0 bases from J, the gap between germline ends came to 15 bases. This CDR3 has 15 amino acids. Germline CDR1 is SQVTM and CDR2 is ANQGSEA. This CDR3 reads CSGSPGTPNTGELFF. The CDR3 DNA reads as TGCAGCGGATCTCCGGGGACTCCGAACACCGGGGAGCTGTTTTTT.

This clone has more than one count but fewer than ten. The gene calls are TRBV11-2 and TRBJ1-1, with a weak D call TRBD1 (5 bases). Germline CDR1 SGHAT, CDR2 FQNNGV. V lost 4 bases and J 6 bases, leaving 9 bases between the germline ends. This CDR3 is 12 amino acids long. CDR3 loop: CASSSRGPEAFF. In nucleotides, the CDR3 is TGTGCCAGCAGCTCCCGGGGCCCTGAAGCTTTCTTT.

This clone appeared many times. V and J are TRBV13 and TRBJ2-2; no definite D call. This CDR3 comprises 12 residues. Germline CDR1 and CDR2: PRHDT and FYEKMQ (reference sequence). Trimming removed 2 bases at V and 7 bases at J, with 5 bases between. This CDR3 reads CASSLLGGELFF. CDR3 nucleotide sequence: TGTGCCAGCAGCTTATTAGGCGGGGAGCTGTTTTTT.

This chain joins TRBV19 and TRBJ2-5; D may be TRBD1 (6 bases). There are 15 residues in the CDR3. V lost 5 bases and J lost 4, with 17 bases in between. Germline V CDR1 and CDR2: LNHDA, SQIVND (reference sequence). The CDR3: CASSPRGATRETQYF. For the CDR3, the DNA is TGTGCCAGTAGTCCCAGGGGAGCCACAAGAGAGACCCAGTACTTC. The full variable domain, completed using reference TRBV19 and TRBJ2-5, is DGGITQSPKYLFRKEGQNVTLSCEQNLNHDAMYWYRQDPGQGLRLIYYSQIVNDFQKGDIAEGYSVSREKKESFPLTVTSAQKNPTAFYLCASSPRGATRETQYFGPGTRLLVL.

This clone was seen a handful of times. This chain joins TRBV4-1 and TRBJ2-1; TRBD2 matches 11 bases. V shed 4 bases and J 7 bases; nucleotides not matched to a gene: 6. The CDR3 loop spans 15 amino acids. Germline assignment: CDR1 MGHRA and CDR2 YSYEKL. The CDR3 reads CASSLTSGSNNEQFF. CDR3 nucleotides: TGCGCCAGCAGCCTTACTAGCGGGAGTAATAATGAGCAGTTCTTC.

The chain carries TRBV12-5 and TRBJ1-2; 8 bases align to TRBD1. The V gene end was trimmed by 0 bases and the J gene end by 3 bases; junction bases not matched to a gene: 15. Germline-derived CDR1 and CDR2 are LGHNT and FRNRAP. CDR3 length: 19 residues. The CDR3 DNA sequence: TGTGCTAGTGGTTTGGTACGATCAGGGGGCGCTTATTCGGACTATGGCTACACCTTC. Amino acid sequence: CASGLVRSGGAYSDYGYTF.

On this clone: At one of its ends the junction is not consistent with the germline gene, which may arise from a read error. The rearrangement links TRBV30 to TRBJ1-1; D uncertain. CDR3 length: 12 residues. Germline assignment: CDR1 GTSNPN and CDR2 SVGIG (reference sequence). The CDR3 bases are TGTGCCTGGAGTAAGCCGAACCCTGAAGCTTTCTTT. It yields the protein CAWSKPNPEAFF.